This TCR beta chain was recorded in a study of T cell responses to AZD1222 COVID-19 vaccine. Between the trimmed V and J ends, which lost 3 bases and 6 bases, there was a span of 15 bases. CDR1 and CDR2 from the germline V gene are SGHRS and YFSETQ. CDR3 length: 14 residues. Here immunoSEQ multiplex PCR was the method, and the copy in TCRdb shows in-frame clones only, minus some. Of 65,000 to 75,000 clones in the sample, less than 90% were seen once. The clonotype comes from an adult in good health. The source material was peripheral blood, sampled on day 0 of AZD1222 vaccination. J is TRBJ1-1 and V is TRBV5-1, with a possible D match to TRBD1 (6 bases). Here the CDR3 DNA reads TGCGCCAGCAGCTCAGGGGAGGGGTTCCCTGAAGCTTTCTTT. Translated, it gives CASSSGEGFPEAFF.